The 26 T cell receptor beta chains given below trace back to one sample, sequenced in a study of beta chain features in type 1 diabetes. Of the isolated RNA, all was reverse transcribed, and so the sequenced material was expressed TCRB transcripts. Clones were sequenced by immunoSEQ multiplex PCR, and TCRdb holds only the in-frame ones, with some missing. Here the sample spans about 330,000 clones, 9.5% to 11% being singletons. Source material: naive CD4+ T cells from blood. The source of these receptors is a woman aged 25 to 39 in good health.

This clone was counted a few times. This sequence joins TRBV6-5 and TRBJ2-3, with 7 bases fitting TRBD2. The CDR3 has 13 residues. The germline V gene encodes CDR1 MNHEY and CDR2 SVGAGI. Trimming took 0 bases from V and 8 from J; bases not matched to a gene: 2. The CDR3 coding sequence is TGTGCCAGCAGTTACTCGGTAGCGGGTACGCAGTATTTT. It is translated as CASSYSVAGTQYF.

V gene TRBV5-6 combines with J gene TRBJ2-1, with 7 bases matching TRBD2. This CDR3 contains 13 residues. The V gene end was trimmed by 7 bases and the J gene end by 2 bases; junction bases not matched to a gene: 3. CDR1 SGHDT and CDR2 YYEEEE come from the germline V gene. The CDR3, as DNA: TGTGCCAGCGAAGCGGGAACCTACAATGAGCAGTTCTTC. Its protein product is CASEAGTYNEQFF.

The chain has TRBV7-2 and TRBJ2-7; weak D call: TRBD1 (6 bases). CDR3 length equals 15 residues. Trimming stripped 3 bases from V and 0 bases from J, with 12 bases between. Germline V CDR1 and CDR2: SGHTA, FQGNSA. The CDR3 here is CASSFHRDISYEQYF. The DNA for the CDR3 is TGTGCCAGCAGCTTCCACCGGGACATCTCCTACGAGCAGTACTTC.

This clone was detected a few times. The chain couples TRBV28 to TRBJ1-1; weak D call: TRBD1 (6 bases). The CDR3 is 13 amino acids. Trimming shortened V by 7 bases and J by 3 bases, and 12 bases separated the two germline ends. Germline lookup yields CDR1 MDHEN and CDR2 SYDVKM. The CDR3, as DNA: TGTGCCAGCATCGGACAGATCGACACTGAAGCTTTCTTT. Translating it yields CASIGQIDTEAFF.

This clone turned up a few times. CDR3 nucleotide sequence: TGCGCCAGCAGTCAACCCCCGTACCCGGGTGGTGGGGCCAACGTCCTGACTTTC. Its protein is CASSQPPYPGGGANVLTF. The rearrangement joins TRBV23-1 to TRBJ2-6; D is ambiguous. TRBV23-1 is sorted into the ORF group, with uncertain function. V gave up 2 bases and J gave up 3 bases, with 17 bases separating them. This CDR3 contains 18 residues.

This clone has more than one count but fewer than ten. The J gene is TRBJ2-5, the V gene TRBV6-6; TRBD2 matches 9 bases. V was pared by 5 bases and J by 4 bases, with 8 bases of the junction left unmatched. The CDR3 is 15 amino acids. Germline assignment: CDR1 MNHNY and CDR2 SVGAGI (reference sequence). DNA of the CDR3: TGTGCCAGCAGTAATAGCGGGAGATTAGGAGAGACCCAGTACTTC. Translation: CASSNSGRLGETQYF.

This clone was seen only a few times. The identical CDR3 is also encoded by other nucleotide sequences in the sample. V gene TRBV7-3 combines with J gene TRBJ2-3; D might be TRBD2 (5 bases). V shed 1 base and J shed 0 bases, with 11 bases lying between them. Germline loops: CDR1 SGHTA, CDR2 FQGTGA. CDR3 length: 16 residues. DNA for the CDR3: TGTGCCAGCAGCTTAAGGCCGTCGGGGAGCACAGATACGCAGTATTTT. Its protein is CASSLRPSGSTDTQYF.

The sample holds a few counts of this clone. This same CDR3 is encoded by further DNA sequences in the sample. The genes are TRBV9 and TRBJ1-1; 7 bases are shared with TRBD1. Germline V gene data show CDR1 as SGDLS and CDR2 as YYNGEE. This CDR3 comprises 13 residues. The junction had 4 bases not matched to a gene; V was cut back by 5 bases and J by 3 bases. CDR3: CASSTQGDTEAFF. The CDR3 DNA reads as TGTGCCAGCAGTACTCAGGGGGACACTGAAGCTTTCTTT.

In this sample, this clone turned up a few times. At one end, the junction sequence differs from germline, possibly due to a read error. The chain links TRBV7-7 to TRBJ2-1; 11 nucleotides match TRBD2. The CDR3 has 15 residues. Germline lookup yields CDR1 SSHAT and CDR2 FNYEAQ (reference sequence). The CDR3 DNA reads TGTGCTAGCAGCTTAGTAGCGGGAGGGCCAGATGAGCAGTTCTTC. This encodes CASSLVAGGPDEQFF.

This clone was recorded a few times. V gene TRBV21-1 combines with J gene TRBJ2-1; the table assigns TRBD2, which was not confirmed against the DNA. TRBV21-1 is tagged as a pseudogene. The CDR3 has 14 residues. CDR3 nucleotides: TGTGCCAGCAGCAAAGCGGAGAGCCACAATGAGCAGTTCTTC. It codes for CASSKAESHNEQFF.

This clone came up a few times. The chain recombines TRBV16 with TRBJ2-2; possibly TRBD2 for D (5 bases). There are 14 residues in the CDR3. Germline V lookup: CDR1 KGHSY, CDR2 FQNENV. Trimming removed 3 bases at V and 1 base at J, with 6 bases between. Here the CDR3 reads CASSHGRNTGELFF. In DNA, the CDR3 is TGTGCCAGCAGCCATGGGAGGAACACCGGGGAGCTGTTTTTT.

The chain employs TRBV11-2 and TRBJ2-5, with D possibly TRBD1 on 5 matching bases. Germline CDR1 SGHAT, CDR2 FQNNGV. The CDR3 is 14 amino acids. V was clipped by 6 bases and J by 0 bases, with 11 bases between them. In DNA form, the CDR3 reads TGTGCCAGCAGTCATTTAGGGGACCAAGAGACCCAGTACTTC. Translated, it gives CASSHLGDQETQYF. The full variable domain, its missing parts supplied by reference TRBV11-2 and TRBJ2-5, is EAGVAQSPRYKIIEKRQSVAFWCNPISGHATLYWYQQILGQGPKLLIQFQNNGVVDDSQLPKDRFSAERLKGVDSTLKIQPAKLEDSAVYLCASSHLGDQETQYFGPGTRLLVL.

CDR3 loop: CASSLSPQGGYEQYF. The CDR3 DNA reads as TGTGCCAGCAGCTTAAGTCCCCAGGGTGGTTACGAGCAGTACTTC. The J gene is TRBJ2-7, the V gene TRBV7-3, with a possible D match to TRBD1 (5 bases). The CDR3 is 15 residues long. CDR1 and CDR2 (germline): SGHTA, FQGTGA. V was pared by 1 base and J by 4 bases, with 14 bases between.

In its sample, this clone was seen a few times. The J gene is TRBJ2-5, the V gene TRBV30, with 8 positions matching TRBD1. With V trimmed by 5 bases and J by 2 bases, 7 bases remained unmatched. Per the germline V gene, CDR1 is GTSNPN and CDR2 is SVGIG (reference sequence). The CDR3 is made up of 14 amino acids. Here the CDR3 reads CAWGKGQGQETQYF. The CDR3 DNA follows: TGTGCCTGGGGTAAAGGACAGGGACAAGAGACCCAGTACTTC.

The V gene is TRBV7-3, the J gene TRBJ2-5; D unresolved. V lost 1 base and J lost 0, with 3 bases in between. Germline V CDR1 and CDR2: SGHTA, FQGTGA. The CDR3 loop spans 13 amino acids. CDR3 protein: CASSLSDQETQYF. The DNA of the CDR3 is TGTGCCAGCAGCTTAAGCGACCAAGAGACCCAGTACTTC.

The chain has TRBV10-3 and TRBJ1-1; D call uncertain. Germline CDR1 ENHRY, CDR2 SYGVKD. V dropped 6 bases and J dropped 7 bases, with 15 bases sitting between them. The CDR3 is made up of 13 amino acids. The CDR3, as DNA: TGTGCCATCAGATCGTCTACGACTGTTGAAGCTTTCTTT. The encoded protein is CAIRSSTTVEAFF.

J is TRBJ2-2 and V is TRBV7-9; TRBD1 might be the D (6 bases). This CDR3 spans 14 amino acids. In germline, CDR1 is SEHNR, CDR2 FQNEAQ (reference sequence). V was shortened by 5 bases and J by 4 bases, with 11 bases between the two germline ends. CDR3 in DNA: TGTGCCAGCAGCCCGGGACAAACCACCGGGGAGCTGTTTTTT. Its protein is CASSPGQTTGELFF.

This clone appeared a few times. This chain connects TRBV7-8 to TRBJ2-1; TRBD2 matches 10 bases. The germline CDR1 and CDR2 sequences are SGHVS and FQNEAQ. This CDR3 region has 17 residues. The junction had 9 bases not matched to a gene; V was cut back by 1 base and J by 6 bases. The CDR3 is CASSLGGLAGVPNEQFF. The CDR3 DNA reads as TGTGCCAGCAGCTTAGGGGGGCTAGCGGGAGTTCCCAATGAGCAGTTCTTC. Based on the CDR3 plus reference TRBV7-8 and TRBJ2-1, the full variable domain is GAGVSQSPRYKVAKRGQDVALRCDPISGHVSLFWYQQALGQGPEFLTYFQNEAQLDKSGLPSDRFFAERPEGSVSTLKIQRTQQEDSAVYLCASSLGGLAGVPNEQFFGPGTRLTVL.

The gene calls are TRBV18 and TRBJ2-3; D perhaps matches TRBD2 (6 bases). Germline values: CDR1 KGHSH, CDR2 LQKENI. V was shortened by 1 base and J by 6 bases, with 11 bases between the two germline ends. The length of the CDR3 is 14 residues. CDR3 in DNA: TGTGCCAGCTCACCACGAGGAGGGGCGGATACGCAGTATTTT. Translating it yields CASSPRGGADTQYF. Using reference TRBV18 and TRBJ2-3 for the parts outside the CDR3, the full variable domain is NAGVMQNPRHLVRRRGQEARLRCSPMKGHSHVYWYRQLPEEGLKFMVYLQKENIIDESGMPKERFSAEFPKEGPSILRIQQVVRGDSAAYFCASSPRGGADTQYFGPGTRLTVL.

The chain combines TRBV5-4 with TRBJ2-3; 8 positions agree with TRBD1. With V trimmed by 4 bases and J by 1 base, 5 bases remained unmatched. Germline loops: CDR1 SGHNT, CDR2 YYREEE (reference sequence). This CDR3 comprises 15 residues. The CDR3 DNA is TGTGCCAGCAGCAGGCCGACAGGGGGCACAGATACGCAGTATTTT. Encoded protein: CASSRPTGGTDTQYF. The variable domain in full, with the rest retrieved from reference TRBV5-4 and TRBJ2-3, is ETGVTQSPTHLIKTRGQQVTLRCSSQSGHNTVSWYQQALGQGPQFIFQYYREEENGRGNFPPRFSGLQFPNYSSELNVNALELDDSALYLCASSRPTGGTDTQYFGPGTRLTVL.

The chain couples TRBV7-6 to TRBJ2-7; TRBD2 matches 7 bases. The CDR3 runs 15 residues. Germline V CDR1 and CDR2: SGHVS, FNYEAQ. V dropped 3 bases and J dropped 2; count of bases not matched to a gene: 7. CDR3 in amino acids: CASSLRGGGAYEQYF. The CDR3 DNA reads as TGTGCCAGCAGCTTGCGTGGGGGGGGTGCCTACGAGCAGTACTTC. Together with reference TRBV7-6 and TRBJ2-7, the CDR3 gives the full variable domain: GAGVSQSPRYKVTKRGQDVALRCDPISGHVSLYWYRQALGQGPEFLTYFNYEAQQDKSGLPNDRFSAERPEGSISTLTIQRTEQRDSAMYRCASSLRGGGAYEQYFGPGTRLTVT.

In this sample, this clone turned up a few times. V and J are TRBV14 and TRBJ1-2; 7 positions agree with TRBD1. Germline trimming cut 6 bases from V and 4 bases from J; bases unmatched to any gene: 8. This CDR3 has 14 residues. CDR1 and CDR2 from the germline V gene are SGHDN and FVKESK. This chain's CDR3 is CASRGTGAIYGYTF. DNA of the CDR3: TGTGCCAGCAGAGGTACAGGGGCGATCTATGGCTACACCTTC.

The chain recombines TRBV29-1 with TRBJ2-7; TRBD1 agrees at 10 bases. Looked up from germline, CDR1 is SQVTM and CDR2 is ANQGSEA. V was pared by 0 bases and J by 6 bases, with 5 bases of the junction left unmatched. CDR3 length: 14 amino acids. Here the CDR3 reads CSVEEGTGVIEQYF. The CDR3 DNA sequence: TGCAGCGTTGAAGAGGGGACAGGGGTAATCGAGCAGTACTTC.

This clone turned up a few times. The J gene is TRBJ1-4, the V gene TRBV15; D is undetermined. Trimming shortened V by 0 bases and J by 4 bases, and 9 bases separated the two germline ends. CDR1 LNHNV and CDR2 YYDKDF come from the germline V gene (reference sequence). The CDR3 is 15 amino acids. The DNA for the CDR3 is TGTGCCACCAGCAGAGATGATTTCGGTAATGAAAAACTGTTTTTT. Residues: CATSRDDFGNEKLFF.

This clone was observed a handful of times. The rearrangement links TRBV9 to TRBJ2-7; TRBD1 might be the D (6 bases). CDR3 length: 14 residues. Trimming stripped 4 bases from V and 2 bases from J, with 13 bases between. Germline V gene lookup returns CDR1 SGDLS and CDR2 YYNGEE. Here the CDR3 DNA reads TGTGCCAGCAGCAGACAGGTCGAGACCTACGAGCAGTACTTC. It specifies CASSRQVETYEQYF.

The chain's CDR3 is CAISESEALGPQHF. CDR3 nucleotide sequence: TGTGCCATCAGTGAGTCTGAGGCGTTGGGGCCCCAGCATTTT. The chain is built from TRBV10-3 and TRBJ1-5; D not certain. CDR1 ENHRY and CDR2 SYGVKD come from the germline V gene. V dropped 0 bases and J dropped 9 bases, with 12 bases sitting between them. CDR3 length equals 14 residues.